This T cell receptor (beta chain) originates from a study of cytomegalovirus exposure and HLA in healthy donors (dated by TCRdb to between 2016 and 2019). Notes on the research overall: In an earlier analysis of under 600 of the donors, 250 to 300 Gb of sequence data and just under 120 million unique TCR beta sequences from about 179 million T cells were reported. To predict cytomegalovirus infection status, the study combined high-throughput TCR immunosequencing, statistical association of individual TCRs with disease status, and machine learning. Among some 400 genotyped donors of the cohort, an average of about 240,000 unique TCR beta nucleotide sequences were sequenced per donor, about a sixth of them non-productive. The study aimed to test whether signatures of past pathogen exposure could be identified by cataloging public T cell receptors. All discovery cohort repertoires had been generated on a single sequencing platform. Typing coverage varied by locus: roughly 629-630 donors for A, B, C, DRB1 and DQB1; more than 500 for DQA1; approximately 570 for DPA1; around 490 for DPB1. To study patterns of TCR occurrence, a later analysis re-analyzed previously published TCR beta repertoires from 600 to 750 donors and added high-resolution HLA genotyping. Donor age, sex, ethnicity and CMV serostatus were compiled alongside the repertoire data. An early release that covered fewer than 750 HLA-typed donors contained approximately 300 gigabases of sequencing data and tens of millions of unique TCR sequences. Genome-wide SNP genotypes for about 60% of the 666 donors were used in a later genetic analysis, which treated that subset as a discovery cohort. To decide whether each TCR beta V gene segment behaved as functional or pseudogenic, an earlier analysis of some 570 of the donors relied on high-throughput TCR beta sequencing. Both class I and class II loci were covered by HLA typing, at four-digit resolution. In addition to the first cohort of roughly 700 subjects, a separate validation cohort of some 120 different subjects was used. Rather than using new phenotypic data, the later analysis identified candidate immune exposures from TCR beta sequences and from how often those sequences occurred across donors. The study used immunosequencing to profile the T cell repertoires of 670 or so subjects and linked those repertoires to cytomegalovirus serostatus. Five DR-DQ haplotypes were handled as single units for association and clustering because linkage in the cohort was strong. Of the approximately 400 genotyped donors, over 80% were placed in the genetic ancestry cluster associated with self-reported Caucasian donors. What the authors observed across the whole study: V-gene and J-gene trimming of TCR beta chains was associated with a missense DCLRE1C variant in a later genetic analysis, and the association was replicated in an independent cohort. A later analysis associated 16,951 TCR beta sequences with specific HLA alleles at a false discovery rate of 0.05. In vitro tests confirmed that a few of the cytomegalovirus-associated TCR beta chains recognize cytomegalovirus antigens. A further reported finding was that TCR beta sequences accurately predicted the HLA-A and HLA-B alleles for most subjects in the first cohort. Roughly uniform sequencing depth across donors was assumed in presence/absence analyses, although this assumption may not hold. The only immune exposure information available for the cohort was CMV serostatus. Most TCR sequences were observed very rarely across donors, whereas some public TCRs were present in many individuals. Because HLA typing was unavailable for some donors at each locus, only the typed subset was used in association tests. In an earlier analysis of 587 of the donors, most TCR beta V segments appeared in productive rearrangements about 87% or about 30% of the time, broadly matching IMGT annotations. In a later analysis, most CMV-associated TCR beta chains were found to appear HLA-restricted, with HLA associations seemingly driven largely by CMV exposure. Because counts were too low, seventeen rarely observed V segments, including chromosome 9 orphons, were excluded from the earlier analysis of 587 of the donors. Strong co-occurrence of HLA alleles, especially DR and DQ, made assigning TCR associations to individual alleles difficult. Correlated functional status among segregating V segments might be attributable to linkage disequilibrium, but an unknown experimental factor could not be ruled out. The study listed 150 to 200 TCR beta chains as associated with cytomegalovirus. Compared with the 666-donor mean, donors in an Asian-associated ancestry cluster had fewer N-insertions in productive TCRs, according to a later genetic analysis. Several of the top co-occurrence clusters appeared to be linked to parvovirus B19, influenza, CMV and Epstein-Barr virus, according to a later analysis. A cluster of highly shared sequence variants was judged likely to be a technical artifact of the sequencing pipeline. Because the 87-base-pair reads could not distinguish some IMGT-functional V segments, including TRBV6-2 and TRBV6-3, those segments were excluded. In a later analysis, the rate of TCR association differed among HLA loci, with DRB1 alleles having the most associated TCRs and HLA-C alleles having the fewest. According to the authors, the approach could potentially be generalized to other disease states and immunological phenotypes. Only TCR beta chains were sequenced in this cohort, and the absence of alpha or paired-chain data limited detectable features. A later analysis found that HLA-associated TCR beta chains were more clonally expanded and had lower generation probabilities than equally common non-associated chains. Cytomegalovirus status was reported to be diagnosed by the classifier with high specificity and sensitivity in both the original and validation cohorts.

About this clone itself: No antigen is known for it. The input lacks base qualities; no much larger clone sits a single base away.

The germline V gene specifies SGHDN as CDR1 and FVKESK as CDR2. The CDR3 runs 16 amino acids, cysteine and phenylalanine included. Only CDR3 DNA remains: 48 bases, in frame from the first base. The germline V end is reduced by 3 bases and the J end by 3 bases; junction bases left unmatched: 6. The cohort consisted of 666 healthy bone marrow donors. At the time of sampling, all cohort members were nominally healthy, though unrecorded immune exposures were likely present. The donor was CMV seronegative and was included in the group of 352 seronegative cohort members. A peripheral blood sample was provided by each donor, and peripheral blood mononuclear cells were used for TCR beta sequencing. Genomic DNA extraction from the blood cell samples was performed with the Qiagen DNeasy Blood Extraction Kit. The library came from the immunoSEQ multiplex PCR assay. For the multiplex PCR, a mixture combining 60 forward primers for TCR Vbeta segments and 13 reverse primers for TCR Jbeta segments was used. A multiplex PCR assay on genomic DNA amplified the CDR3 region of rearranged TCR beta genes. The Illumina HiSeq System was used to sequence the amplified TCR beta libraries as 87-base-pair reads. Concerning the study's data processing: Across the roughly 670 repertoires, a later analysis counted about 81 million unique TCR beta chains, around 11 million of which were shared by at least two donors. To remove PCR and sequencing errors, raw reads were error-corrected and collapsed into unique sequences using a nearest-neighbor algorithm that merged closely related sequences. CDR3 sequences were aligned to IMGT reference sequences to assign V, D and J gene segments. For a sequence to be retained, a match of at least six nucleotides to both a V gene segment and a J gene segment was required. A rearrangement counted as productive if the CDR3 had no stop codons and remained in frame with V and J, and every other rearrangement counted as non-productive. CDR3 was defined by IMGT convention, running from the second conserved V-encoded cysteine to the conserved J-encoded phenylalanine. The earlier analysis of 550 to 650 of the donors excluded any sequence lacking an unambiguous match to a single V gene segment. In an earlier analysis of approximately 590 of the donors, V segments were called functional above 56.7% productive rearrangements and were called segregating when the between-donor standard deviation exceeded 5%. A statistical classification framework was developed to diagnose cytomegalovirus status using the catalog of TCR beta chain sequences. V and J gene assignment, in a later analysis, came from comparing TCR nucleotide sequences with IMGT/GENE-DB human TR gene sequences. The TCRdist pipeline was used in a later analysis to assign CDR3 sequences and most-parsimonious VDJ recombination scenarios. In a later analysis, each TCR beta chain was defined by its CDR3 amino acid sequence together with its V-gene family, and reads lacking a unique V-gene family were excluded. In a later analysis, 450 to 600 highly shared, low-generation-probability nucleotide sequences were removed to address suspected cross-contamination and a sequencing artifact. In a later analysis, a clonal expansion index was calculated for each public chain from normalized within-repertoire ranks of inferred template counts. In a later analysis, generation probabilities were computed with a VDJ recombination model fitted to out-of-frame rearrangements, and the resulting probabilities were checked against IGoR. In a later analysis, TCR-TCR, TCR-HLA and TCR-CMV co-occurrence was scored with hypergeometric tests, and a repertoire-size bias correction was applied to TCR pairs. A later analysis estimated false discovery rates by permuting HLA or CMV assignments 20 times. In a later analysis, co-occurring TCRs were grouped with DBSCAN, and TCRdist sequence similarity was added when clustering was performed within HLA-allele-positive subsets. Repertoires with fewer than 30,000 or more than 120,000 public chains, plus five repertoires with anomalous nucleotide sharing, were excluded from co-occurrence clustering. Held by TCRdb, this immuneACCESS table contains in-frame sequences only and omits some clones. Under half of the omission traces to an unresolved V gene where checked; the cause of the rest is unknown. V, J and clone size reflect that table, while D and trimming were determined from the DNA. This sample comprises roughly 100,000 clones, less than 80% of them detected only once. The biggest ten clones account for under 1.5% of the sample.

The TCR originated in a man younger than 45 in good health and CMV-seronegative. What was sequenced was PBMCs. The chain employs TRBV14 and TRBJ2-7, with 12 middle bases fitting TRBD2. The DNA is as follows: TGTGCCAGCAGCCACCTGACTAGCGGGAGCGTCTACGAGCAGTACTTC. Its amino acids are CASSHLTSGSVYEQYF.